One and the same sample provided the 6 T cell receptor beta chains below, sequenced in a study of blood T cell repertoires in COVID-19. Libraries were prepared by immunoSEQ multiplex PCR; TCRdb keeps only in-frame clonotypes and omits some of them. The sample holds roughly 80,000 clones, 70% to 90% seen once. The sequencing sample was made of peripheral blood. All receptors derive from a woman of 80 years or more with acute or convalescent COVID-19.

The chain joins TRBV11-1 to TRBJ2-1; 8 bases match TRBD2. Per germline, CDR1 SGHAT and CDR2 FQDESV (reference sequence). The V and J ends lost 0 bases and 2 bases, in that order; junction bases with no gene match: 9. CDR3 length equals 18 residues. CDR3 bases: TGTGCCAGCAGCTTAGCAGGCAGGGCGGGGGGTACCTACAATGAGCAGTTCTTC. It codes for CASSLAGRAGGTYNEQFF.

CDR3 sequence (DNA): TGTGCCAGCAGCTTGGCACTAGCGGGGGGGCCAGGTGAGCAGTTCTTC. The encoded protein is CASSLALAGGPGEQFF. The chain recombines TRBV11-3 with TRBJ2-1; TRBD2 aligns across 13 bases. CDR1 SGHNT and CDR2 YENEEA come from the germline V gene. The junction had 8 bases not matched to a gene; V was cut back by 3 bases and J by 9 bases. The CDR3 covers 16 residues.

This chain joins TRBV5-1 and TRBJ1-4; 9 bases are shared with TRBD1. V lost 4 bases to trimming and J lost 7 bases; unmatched junction nucleotides: 5. Germline loops: CDR1 SGHRS, CDR2 YFSETQ. The CDR3 extends over 14 amino acids. CDR3 region: CASSLDRGGEKLFF. DNA of the CDR3: TGCGCCAGCAGCCTCGACAGGGGGGGTGAAAAACTGTTTTTT.

CDR3 region: CASSQLLRDQETQYF. For the CDR3, the DNA is TGCGCCAGCAGCCAACTTCTGCGGGACCAAGAGACCCAGTACTTC. V and J are TRBV4-1 and TRBJ2-5, with D possibly being TRBD2 (5 bases). Trimming took off 2 bases at V and 0 bases at J, with 10 bases between the two ends. Germline-derived CDR1 and CDR2 are MGHRA and YSYEKL. The CDR3 has 15 amino acids.

The J gene is TRBJ1-2, the V gene TRBV7-2; 7 nucleotides line up with TRBD1. The CDR3 sequence is 15 residues long. Trimming at V came to 3 bases and at J to 2 bases, leaving 6 bases not matched to a gene. Looked up from germline, CDR1 is SGHTA and CDR2 is FQGNSA. Here the CDR3 reads CASSFVLQGNYGYTF. The CDR3 DNA reads as TGTGCCAGCAGCTTCGTGCTACAGGGGAACTATGGCTACACCTTC.

The V and J genes are TRBV7-3 and TRBJ2-1, with 15 bases that match TRBD2. CDR1 SGHTA and CDR2 FQGTGA come from the germline V gene. The CDR3 loop spans 16 amino acids. V lost 4 bases to trimming and J lost 6 bases; unmatched junction nucleotides: 4. As DNA, the CDR3 is TGTGCCAGCAGCTCCCGGACTAGCGGGAGGGTCAATGAGCAGTTCTTC. It codes for CASSSRTSGRVNEQFF.